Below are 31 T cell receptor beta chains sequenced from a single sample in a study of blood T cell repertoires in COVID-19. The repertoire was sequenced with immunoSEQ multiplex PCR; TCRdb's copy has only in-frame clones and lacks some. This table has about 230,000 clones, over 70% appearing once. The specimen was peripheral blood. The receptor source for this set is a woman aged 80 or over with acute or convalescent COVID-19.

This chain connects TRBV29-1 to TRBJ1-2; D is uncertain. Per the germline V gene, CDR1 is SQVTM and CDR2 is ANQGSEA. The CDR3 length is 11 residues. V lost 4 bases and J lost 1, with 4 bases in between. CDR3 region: CSVGSNYGYTF. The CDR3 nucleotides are TGCAGCGTTGGCAGTAACTATGGCTACACCTTC.

The CDR3 sequence is CASSQGRQGQNIQYF. The DNA of the CDR3 is TGTGCCAGCAGCCAAGGAAGGCAGGGCCAAAACATTCAGTACTTC. The chain couples TRBV3-1 (or the pseudogene TRBV3-2) to TRBJ2-4, with TRBD1 as a possible D gene (5 bases). Germline CDR1 is LGHDT and CDR2 is YNNKEL (reference sequence). The CDR3 is made up of 15 amino acids. V was trimmed by 1 base and J by 5 bases, leaving 12 bases between them.

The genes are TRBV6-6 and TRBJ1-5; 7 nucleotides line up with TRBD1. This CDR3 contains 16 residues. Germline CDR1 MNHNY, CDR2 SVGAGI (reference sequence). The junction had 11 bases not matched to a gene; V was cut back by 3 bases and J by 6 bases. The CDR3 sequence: CASSYLTGTARQPQHF. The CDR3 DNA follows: TGTGCCAGCAGTTATTTAACCGGGACAGCACGTCAGCCCCAGCATTTT.

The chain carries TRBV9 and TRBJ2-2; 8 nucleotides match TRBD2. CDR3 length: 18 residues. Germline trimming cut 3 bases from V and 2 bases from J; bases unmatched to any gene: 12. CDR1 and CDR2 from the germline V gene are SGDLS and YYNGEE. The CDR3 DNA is TGTGCCAGCAGCGCGGACTTTGCGGGGGGACTAAACACCGGGGAGCTGTTTTTT. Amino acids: CASSADFAGGLNTGELFF.

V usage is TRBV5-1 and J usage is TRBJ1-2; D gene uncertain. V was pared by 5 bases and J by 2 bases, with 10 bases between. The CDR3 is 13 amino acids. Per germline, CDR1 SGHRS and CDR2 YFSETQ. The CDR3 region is CASSLPVNYGYTF. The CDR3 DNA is TGCGCCAGCAGTCTTCCAGTCAACTATGGCTACACCTTC.

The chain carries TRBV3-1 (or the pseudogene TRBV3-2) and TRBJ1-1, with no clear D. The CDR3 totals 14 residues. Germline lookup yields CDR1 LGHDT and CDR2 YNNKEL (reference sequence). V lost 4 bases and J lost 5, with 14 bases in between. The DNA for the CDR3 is TGTGCCAGCAGCCGCCGGGAAGGGATGACTGAAGCTTTCTTT. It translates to CASSRREGMTEAFF.

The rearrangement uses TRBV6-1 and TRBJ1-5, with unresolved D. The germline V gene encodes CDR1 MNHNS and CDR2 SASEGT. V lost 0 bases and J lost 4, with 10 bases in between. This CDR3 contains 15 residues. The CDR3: CASSEALYGNQPQHF. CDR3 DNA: TGTGCCAGCAGTGAAGCGCTTTACGGGAATCAGCCCCAGCATTTT.

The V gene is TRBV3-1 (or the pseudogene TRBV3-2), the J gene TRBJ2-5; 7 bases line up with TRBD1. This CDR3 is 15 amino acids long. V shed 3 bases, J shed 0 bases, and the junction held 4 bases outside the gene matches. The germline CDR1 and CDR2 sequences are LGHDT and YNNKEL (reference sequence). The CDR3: CASSQGQTYQETQYF. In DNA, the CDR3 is TGTGCCAGCAGCCAGGGACAGACGTACCAAGAGACCCAGTACTTC.

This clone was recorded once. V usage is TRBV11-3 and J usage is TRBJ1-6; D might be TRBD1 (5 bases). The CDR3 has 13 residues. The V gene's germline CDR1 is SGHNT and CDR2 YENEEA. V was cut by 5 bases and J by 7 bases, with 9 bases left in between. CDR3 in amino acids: CASSPGGNSPLHF. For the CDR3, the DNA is TGTGCCAGCAGCCCCGGGGGGAATTCACCCCTCCACTTT.

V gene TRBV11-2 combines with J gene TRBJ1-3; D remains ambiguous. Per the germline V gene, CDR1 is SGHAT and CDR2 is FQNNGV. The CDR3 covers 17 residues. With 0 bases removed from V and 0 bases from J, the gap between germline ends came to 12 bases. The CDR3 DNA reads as TGTGCCAGCAGCTTAGATCGGGGTTATTACTCTGGAAACACCATATATTTT. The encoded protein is CASSLDRGYYSGNTIYF.

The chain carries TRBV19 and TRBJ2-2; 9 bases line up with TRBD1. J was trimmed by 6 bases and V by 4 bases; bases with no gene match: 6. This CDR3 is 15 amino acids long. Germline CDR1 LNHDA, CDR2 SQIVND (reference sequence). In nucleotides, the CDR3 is TGTGCCAGTAGTAAGGGGACAGGGTTTTCCGGGGAGCTGTTTTTT. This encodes CASSKGTGFSGELFF. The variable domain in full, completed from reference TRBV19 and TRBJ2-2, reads DGGITQSPKYLFRKEGQNVTLSCEQNLNHDAMYWYRQDPGQGLRLIYYSQIVNDFQKGDIAEGYSVSREKKESFPLTVTSAQKNPTAFYLCASSKGTGFSGELFFGEGSRLTVL.

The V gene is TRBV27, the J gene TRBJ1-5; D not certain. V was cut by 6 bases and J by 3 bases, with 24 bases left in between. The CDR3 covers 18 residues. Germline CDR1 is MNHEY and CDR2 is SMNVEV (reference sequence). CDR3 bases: TGTGCCAGCAGCCTTACCGCCCTATCCCGTACCTCCAATCAGCCCCAGCATTTT. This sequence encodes CASSLTALSRTSNQPQHF.

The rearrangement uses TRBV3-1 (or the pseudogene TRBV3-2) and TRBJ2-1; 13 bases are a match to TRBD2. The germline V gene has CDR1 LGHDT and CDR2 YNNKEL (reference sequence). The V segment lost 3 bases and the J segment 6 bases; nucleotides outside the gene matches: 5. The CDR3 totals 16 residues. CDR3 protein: CASSQSGTSGVNEQFF. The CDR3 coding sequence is TGTGCCAGCAGCCAGTCCGGGACTAGCGGGGTCAATGAGCAGTTCTTC.

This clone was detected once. CDR3 coding DNA: TGTGCCAGTAGTATGCCTAGCGGGAGAGTTGATACGCAGTATTTT. This sequence encodes CASSMPSGRVDTQYF. This chain links TRBV19 with TRBJ2-3, with 10 nucleotides matching TRBD2. Germline CDR1 reads LNHDA; CDR2 reads SQIVND (reference sequence). The CDR3 sequence is 15 residues long. V shed 3 bases and J 6 bases; nucleotides not matched to a gene: 6. Combining the CDR3 with reference TRBV19 and TRBJ2-3 gives the whole variable domain DGGITQSPKYLFRKEGQNVTLSCEQNLNHDAMYWYRQDPGQGLRLIYYSQIVNDFQKGDIAEGYSVSREKKESFPLTVTSAQKNPTAFYLCASSMPSGRVDTQYFGPGTRLTVL.

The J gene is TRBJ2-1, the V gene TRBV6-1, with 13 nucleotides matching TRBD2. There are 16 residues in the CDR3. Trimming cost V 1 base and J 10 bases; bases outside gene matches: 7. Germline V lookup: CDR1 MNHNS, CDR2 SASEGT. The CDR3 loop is CASSEVLTSGGAEQFF. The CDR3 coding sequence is TGTGCCAGCAGTGAAGTTCTCACTAGCGGGGGGGCCGAGCAGTTCTTC.

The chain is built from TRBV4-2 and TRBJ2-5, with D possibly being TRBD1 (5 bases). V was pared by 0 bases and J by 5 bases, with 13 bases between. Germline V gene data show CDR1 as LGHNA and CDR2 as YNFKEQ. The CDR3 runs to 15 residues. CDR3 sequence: CASSQDGQGRETQYF. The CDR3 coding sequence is TGTGCCAGCAGCCAAGACGGCCAGGGCCGGGAGACCCAGTACTTC.

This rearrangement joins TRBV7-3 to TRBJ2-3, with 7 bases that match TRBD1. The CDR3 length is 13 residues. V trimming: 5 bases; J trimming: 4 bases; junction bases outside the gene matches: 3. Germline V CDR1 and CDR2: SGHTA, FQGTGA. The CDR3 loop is CASSGTVPDTQYF. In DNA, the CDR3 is TGTGCCAGCAGCGGGACAGTCCCAGATACGCAGTATTTT.

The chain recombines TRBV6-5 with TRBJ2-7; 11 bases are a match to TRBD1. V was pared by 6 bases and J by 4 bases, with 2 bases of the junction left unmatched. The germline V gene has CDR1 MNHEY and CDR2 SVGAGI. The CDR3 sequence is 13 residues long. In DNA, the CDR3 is TGTGCCAGCAGGGACAGGGGGCAATACGAGCAGTACTTC. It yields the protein CASRDRGQYEQYF.

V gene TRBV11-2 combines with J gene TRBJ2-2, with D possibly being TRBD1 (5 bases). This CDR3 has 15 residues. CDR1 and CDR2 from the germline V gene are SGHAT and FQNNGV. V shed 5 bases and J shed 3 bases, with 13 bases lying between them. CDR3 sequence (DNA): TGTGCCAGCAGCCCCGCAGGGCTCGACACCGGGGAGCTGTTTTTT. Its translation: CASSPAGLDTGELFF.

The CDR3 sequence is CASNGQPPIILNTEAFF. The CDR3 nucleotides are TGTGCCAGCAACGGACAGCCACCAATCATACTGAACACTGAAGCTTTCTTT. The V and J genes are TRBV7-2 and TRBJ1-1, with D possibly being TRBD1 (6 bases). V gave up 7 bases and J gave up 0 bases, with 21 bases separating them. Germline loops: CDR1 SGHTA, CDR2 FQGNSA. The CDR3 covers 17 residues.

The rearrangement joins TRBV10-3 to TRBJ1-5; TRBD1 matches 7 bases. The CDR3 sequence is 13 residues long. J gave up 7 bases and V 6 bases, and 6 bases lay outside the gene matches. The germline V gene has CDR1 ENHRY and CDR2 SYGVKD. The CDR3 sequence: CAIRGTVGQPQHF. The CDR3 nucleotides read TGTGCCATCAGAGGGACAGTCGGGCAGCCCCAGCATTTT.

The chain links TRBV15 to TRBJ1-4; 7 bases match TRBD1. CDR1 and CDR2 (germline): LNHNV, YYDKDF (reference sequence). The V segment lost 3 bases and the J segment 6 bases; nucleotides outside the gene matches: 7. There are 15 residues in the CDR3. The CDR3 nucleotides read TGTGCCACCAGCAGTCTCGTGGGGACAGATGAAAAACTGTTTTTT. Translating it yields CATSSLVGTDEKLFF.

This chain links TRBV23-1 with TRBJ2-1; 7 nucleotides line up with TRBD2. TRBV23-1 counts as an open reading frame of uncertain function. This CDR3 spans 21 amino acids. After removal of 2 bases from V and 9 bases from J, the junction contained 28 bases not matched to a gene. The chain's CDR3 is CASSQALVLAANPYEGLEQFF. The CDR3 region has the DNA TGCGCCAGCAGTCAAGCCCTCGTTCTAGCGGCTAACCCCTATGAGGGCCTTGAGCAGTTCTTC.

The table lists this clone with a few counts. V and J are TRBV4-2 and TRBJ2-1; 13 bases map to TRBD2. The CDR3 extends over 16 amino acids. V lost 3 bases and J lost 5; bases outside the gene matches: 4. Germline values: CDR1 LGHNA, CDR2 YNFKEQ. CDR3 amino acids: CASSHGTSGAHNEQFF. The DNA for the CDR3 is TGTGCCAGCAGCCATGGGACTAGCGGGGCCCACAATGAGCAGTTCTTC.

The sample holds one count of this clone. The CDR3 nucleotides read TGTGCCAGCAGTGAATTGATCCTCGGGGGAGATACGCAGTATTTT. Amino acids: CASSELILGGDTQYF. The chain is built from TRBV6-1 and TRBJ2-3, with TRBD2 as a possible D gene (6 bases). Deletions cut 2 bases from V and 5 bases from J, with 14 bases between. The CDR3 length is 15 residues. In germline, CDR1 is MNHNS, CDR2 SASEGT.

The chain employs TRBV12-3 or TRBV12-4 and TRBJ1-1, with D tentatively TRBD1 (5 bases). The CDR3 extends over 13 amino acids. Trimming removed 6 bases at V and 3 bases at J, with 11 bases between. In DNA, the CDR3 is TGTGCCAGCAGGGACGGGGGACACACTGAAGCTTTCTTT. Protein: CASRDGGHTEAFF.

CDR3 residues: CASSLGGTGNSGNTIYF. The CDR3 region has the DNA TGCGCCAGCAGCTTGGGGGGGACAGGCAACTCTGGAAACACCATATATTTT. The V and J genes are TRBV5-1 and TRBJ1-3; 8 bases are shared with TRBD1. Per the germline V gene, CDR1 is SGHRS and CDR2 is YFSETQ. V gave up 0 bases and J gave up 0 bases; unmatched junction bases: 5. The CDR3 extends over 17 amino acids.

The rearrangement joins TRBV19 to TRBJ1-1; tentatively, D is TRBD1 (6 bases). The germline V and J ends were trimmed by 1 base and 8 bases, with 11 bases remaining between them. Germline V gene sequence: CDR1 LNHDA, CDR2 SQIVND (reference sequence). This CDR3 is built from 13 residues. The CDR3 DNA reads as TGTGCCAGTAGTATAGCCCAGGGGACAGAAGCTTTCTTT. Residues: CASSIAQGTEAFF.

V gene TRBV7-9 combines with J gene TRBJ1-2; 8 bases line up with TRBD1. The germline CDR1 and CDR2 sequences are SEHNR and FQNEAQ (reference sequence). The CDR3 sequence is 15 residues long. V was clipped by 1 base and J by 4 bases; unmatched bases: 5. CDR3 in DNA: TGTGCCAGCAGCTTAGAGGCAGGGGGCTTCTATGGCTACACCTTC. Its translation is CASSLEAGGFYGYTF.

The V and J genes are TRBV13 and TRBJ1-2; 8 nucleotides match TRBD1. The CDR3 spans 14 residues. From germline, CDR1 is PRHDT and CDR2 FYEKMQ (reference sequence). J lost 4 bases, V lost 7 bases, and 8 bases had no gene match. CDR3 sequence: CASTTGGRGYGYTF. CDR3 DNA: TGTGCCAGCACCACAGGGGGACGCGGCTATGGCTACACCTTC.

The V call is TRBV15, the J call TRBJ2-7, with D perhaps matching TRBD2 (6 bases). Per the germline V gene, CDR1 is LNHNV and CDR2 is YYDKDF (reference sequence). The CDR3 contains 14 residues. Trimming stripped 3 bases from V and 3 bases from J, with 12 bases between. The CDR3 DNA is TGTGCCACCAGCAGCGCGCTGGGGGGCTACGAGCAGTACTTC. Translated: CATSSALGGYEQYF.